Shown below are 25 T cell receptor beta chains from a single sample sequenced in a study of blood T cell repertoires in COVID-19. This table comes from immunoSEQ multiplex PCR, and its TCRdb copy is limited to in-frame clones, with some not included. The sample yields 250,000 or so clones, about 91% seen once. The sequencing input was PBMCs or T cells enriched from blood (not recorded which). Every receptor here comes from a woman between 25 and 40 years old with acute COVID-19.

This sequence joins TRBV5-1 and TRBJ2-2; possible D gene TRBD1, 6 bases. From germline, CDR1 is SGHRS and CDR2 YFSETQ. The ends were cut back, 4 bases at V and 4 bases at J, with 11 bases in the middle. The CDR3 sequence is 14 residues long. As DNA, the CDR3 is TGCGCCAGCAGCCGGGACATATCCACCGGGGAGCTGTTTTTT. Protein: CASSRDISTGELFF.

This chain uses TRBV10-3 with TRBJ1-3, with D maybe TRBD1 (5 bases). The germline gives CDR1 ENHRY, CDR2 SYGVKD. Trimming stripped 7 bases from V and 1 base from J, with 8 bases between. This CDR3 has 13 amino acids. The CDR3 protein is CAITQGSGNTIYF. In nucleotides, the CDR3 is TGTGCCATCACCCAGGGATCTGGAAACACCATATATTTT.

The chain has TRBV15 and TRBJ1-2; no definite D call. The CDR3 runs 15 residues. CDR1 LNHNV and CDR2 YYDKDF come from the germline V gene (reference sequence). V lost 5 bases to trimming and J lost 8 bases, with 21 bases between them. The DNA for the CDR3 is TGTGCCACCAGCGGATTAAGTGAGGGTTTGAGAGGCTACACCTTC. It is translated as CATSGLSEGLRGYTF. Complete variable domain (other parts from reference TRBV15 and TRBJ1-2): DAMVIQNPRYQVTQFGKPVTLSCSQTLNHNVMYWYQQKSSQAPKLLFHYYDKDFNNEADTPDNFQSRRPNTSFCFLDIRSPGLGDTAMYLCATSGLSEGLRGYTFGSGTRLTVV.

The J gene is TRBJ1-3, the V gene TRBV5-1; D not certain. The CDR3 has 14 residues. Trimming left V 4 bases short and J 3 bases short, with 11 bases between. Germline loops: CDR1 SGHRS, CDR2 YFSETQ. The CDR3 bases are TGCGCCAGCAGCCGCCCGGGAGATGGAAACACCATATATTTT. The encoded protein is CASSRPGDGNTIYF.

This chain joins TRBV5-6 and TRBJ1-1, with D hard to call. This CDR3 contains 14 residues. Trimming pared 0 bases from V and 6 bases from J, leaving 12 bases between. Germline V lookup: CDR1 SGHDT, CDR2 YYEEEE. In DNA, the CDR3 is TGTGCCAGCAGCTTGGGAGGCGTCGGGTCTGAAGCTTTCTTT. Amino acids: CASSLGGVGSEAFF.

V is TRBV2 and J is TRBJ2-4, with 7 positions matching TRBD2. The CDR3 loop spans 13 amino acids. Germline lookup yields CDR1 SNHLY and CDR2 FYNNEI. Unmatched junction bases numbered 6, after V lost 2 bases and J lost 11 bases. The CDR3 DNA is TGTGCCAGCAGTGAACAGACTAGCCTGTTTCAGTACTTC. Residues: CASSEQTSLFQYF.

J is TRBJ1-5 and V is TRBV7-2; 8 bases fit TRBD1. Germline V gene data show CDR1 as SGHTA and CDR2 as FQGNSA. The length of the CDR3 is 17 residues. The V segment lost 1 base and the J segment 4 bases; nucleotides outside the gene matches: 9. In DNA, the CDR3 is TGTGCCAGCAGCTTAGTCGGAACAGGGGGAACTAATCAGCCCCAGCATTTT. As protein: CASSLVGTGGTNQPQHF.

This clone was seen a handful of times. The rearrangement uses TRBV5-1 and TRBJ2-7; D is possibly TRBD1 (5 bases). Germline V lookup: CDR1 SGHRS, CDR2 YFSETQ. The V end was cut by 2 bases, the J end by 3 bases, with 12 bases between. CDR3 length: 14 residues. CDR3 nucleotide sequence: TGCGCCAGCAGCTTTGGCAGGGAAAACTACGAGCAGTACTTC. Amino acid sequence: CASSFGRENYEQYF.

The chain is built from TRBV2 and TRBJ1-2, with TRBD1 identical over 8 bases. This CDR3 region has 16 residues. From germline, CDR1 is SNHLY and CDR2 FYNNEI. The ends lost 2 bases at V and 8 bases at J; junction bases unmatched: 13. The CDR3 DNA reads as TGTGCCAGCAGTGAACATTTGAGCAGGGGGCGAATCGGCTACACCTTC. Protein sequence: CASSEHLSRGRIGYTF.

This clone occurred once. The chain recombines TRBV5-1 with TRBJ1-1; TRBD1 is a possible D gene (6 bases). Germline CDR1 and CDR2: SGHRS and YFSETQ. The germline V and J ends were trimmed by 4 bases and 5 bases, with 12 bases remaining between them. This CDR3 is 13 amino acids long. CDR3 sequence reads: CASSDSGVTEAFF. CDR3 DNA sequence: TGCGCCAGCAGCGATTCAGGGGTGACTGAAGCTTTCTTT.

This chain links TRBV7-2 with TRBJ2-5, with 9 bases that match TRBD1. This CDR3 spans 16 amino acids. With V trimmed by 1 base and J by 5 bases, 8 bases remained unmatched. CDR1 SGHTA and CDR2 FQGNSA come from the germline V gene. The CDR3 region is CASSLGRTGVGETQYF. CDR3 DNA: TGTGCCAGCAGCTTAGGCCGGACAGGGGTAGGGGAGACCCAGTACTTC.

This clone was detected only once. This chain connects TRBV13 to TRBJ1-1; 7 bases line up with TRBD1. This CDR3 is built from 17 residues. V lost 4 bases and J lost 1; bases outside the gene matches: 12. CDR1 and CDR2 from the germline V gene are PRHDT and FYEKMQ (reference sequence). CDR3 in DNA: TGTGCCAGCAGCTCAATGGGCCACAGGGGTGAGAACACTGAAGCTTTCTTT. This gives the protein CASSSMGHRGENTEAFF.

This clone has more than one count but fewer than ten. The V call is TRBV6-5, the J call TRBJ1-4, with D possibly being TRBD1 (6 bases). The CDR3 length is 13 residues. The germline V and J ends were trimmed by 3 bases and 5 bases, with 7 bases remaining between them. The V gene's germline CDR1 is MNHEY and CDR2 SVGAGI. For the CDR3, the DNA is TGTGCCAGCAGTTATGACAGGAATGAAAAACTGTTTTTT. It is translated as CASSYDRNEKLFF.

The chain employs TRBV19 and TRBJ1-2, with D possibly matching TRBD1 (6 bases). Trimming pared 5 bases from V and 8 bases from J, leaving 15 bases between. CDR1 LNHDA and CDR2 SQIVND come from the germline V gene (reference sequence). The CDR3 covers 13 residues. Written as DNA, the CDR3 is TGTGCCAGTAGTCAGGGGTCCTTCTTAGGCTACACCTTC. Its translation is CASSQGSFLGYTF.

This chain connects TRBV11-2 to TRBJ1-1; 8 bases match TRBD1. V lost 3 bases to trimming and J lost 5 bases; unmatched junction nucleotides: 8. Germline V gene sequence: CDR1 SGHAT, CDR2 FQNNGV. The CDR3 has 15 amino acids. The CDR3 DNA is TGTGCCAGCAGCTTTTTCAGGGGGCAAGTAACTGAAGCTTTCTTT. It codes for CASSFFRGQVTEAFF.

V usage is TRBV19 and J usage is TRBJ1-5; D is uncertain. CDR1 and CDR2 (germline): LNHDA, SQIVND (reference sequence). The CDR3 is 15 amino acids. Trimming shortened V by 3 bases and J by 3 bases, and 12 bases separated the two germline ends. CDR3 coding DNA: TGTGCCAGTAGTATTTACGGGTTGAACAATCAGCCCCAGCATTTT. This gives the protein CASSIYGLNNQPQHF. The full variable domain, in which reference TRBV19 and TRBJ1-5 provide the parts outside the CDR3, is DGGITQSPKYLFRKEGQNVTLSCEQNLNHDAMYWYRQDPGQGLRLIYYSQIVNDFQKGDIAEGYSVSREKKESFPLTVTSAQKNPTAFYLCASSIYGLNNQPQHFGDGTRLSIL.

The chain recombines TRBV11-3 with TRBJ2-1; TRBD1 matches 8 bases. Trimming cost V 1 base and J 10 bases; bases outside gene matches: 0. The CDR3 is made up of 12 amino acids. Per the germline V gene, CDR1 is SGHNT and CDR2 is YENEEA. The CDR3 loop reads CASSLGDREQFF. CDR3 bases: TGTGCCAGCAGCTTAGGGGACAGGGAGCAGTTCTTC.

The table lists this clone with many counts. This rearrangement joins TRBV10-3 to TRBJ2-5; D is unclear. CDR1 ENHRY and CDR2 SYGVKD come from the germline V gene. V gave up 10 bases and J gave up 5 bases, with 11 bases separating them. The CDR3 contains 11 residues. The CDR3 is CATLGGETQYF. The CDR3 DNA follows: TGTGCCACCCTAGGTGGGGAGACCCAGTACTTC.

V usage is TRBV2 and J usage is TRBJ2-1; 14 positions match TRBD2. Germline trimming cut 4 bases from V and 9 bases from J; bases unmatched to any gene: 5. Germline V gene data show CDR1 as SNHLY and CDR2 as FYNNEI. The CDR3 is 15 residues long. This chain's CDR3 is CASSARTSGGIEQFF. For the CDR3, the DNA is TGTGCCAGCAGTGCCCGGACTAGCGGGGGGATTGAGCAGTTCTTC.

This clone occurred a few times. V is TRBV6-4 and J is TRBJ1-5; D uncertain. CDR1 and CDR2 from the germline V gene are MRHNA and SNTAGT. This CDR3 is 15 amino acids long. Trimming left V 3 bases short and J 5 bases short, with 14 bases between. CDR3 in DNA: TGTGCCAGCAGTGAAGGGATTGAGGGCGATCAGCCCCAGCATTTT. Encoded protein: CASSEGIEGDQPQHF.

This clone was counted at least ten times. The chain employs TRBV30 and TRBJ2-2, with 11 bases fitting TRBD2. CDR3 length: 15 residues. The V gene end was trimmed by 3 bases and the J gene end by 8 bases; junction bases not matched to a gene: 8. Germline values: CDR1 GTSNPN, CDR2 SVGIG (reference sequence). The CDR3 sequence: CAWRGLAGGSGELFF. In DNA, the CDR3 is TGTGCCTGGAGAGGCCTAGCGGGGGGATCGGGGGAGCTGTTTTTT.

The gene calls are TRBV12-3 or TRBV12-4 and TRBJ2-7; D not certain. CDR3 length: 13 residues. V was shortened by 4 bases and J by 2 bases, with 9 bases between the two germline ends. This CDR3 reads CASSYGFTYEQYF. CDR3 DNA sequence: TGTGCCAGCAGTTACGGTTTCACCTACGAGCAGTACTTC.

The rearrangement uses TRBV2 and TRBJ1-2, with a weak D call TRBD1 (6 bases). The CDR3 consists of 13 residues. The germline V and J ends were trimmed by 7 bases and 7 bases, with 16 bases remaining between them. Germline assignment: CDR1 SNHLY and CDR2 FYNNEI. The CDR3 loop is CASTLGGLVGYTF. The CDR3 DNA follows: TGTGCCAGCACCTTGGGGGGGCTCGTTGGCTACACCTTC.

CDR3 nucleotide sequence: TGTGCCAGCAGTCGGGGACTAGCCGGCGAGCAGTACTTC. Its translation: CASSRGLAGEQYF. The rearrangement links TRBV6-5 to TRBJ2-7; 9 positions match TRBD2. CDR3 length equals 13 residues. V lost 5 bases, J lost 6 bases, and 5 bases stayed unmatched. CDR1 MNHEY and CDR2 SVGAGI come from the germline V gene.

The gene calls are TRBV19 and TRBJ2-3; 9 bases line up with TRBD1. Trimming cost V 5 bases and J 5 bases; bases outside gene matches: 5. Germline loops: CDR1 LNHDA, CDR2 SQIVND (reference sequence). CDR3 length: 14 residues. DNA for the CDR3: TGTGCCAGTAGTTCGACAGGGGGGAGAGATACGCAGTATTTT. This translates into CASSSTGGRDTQYF.